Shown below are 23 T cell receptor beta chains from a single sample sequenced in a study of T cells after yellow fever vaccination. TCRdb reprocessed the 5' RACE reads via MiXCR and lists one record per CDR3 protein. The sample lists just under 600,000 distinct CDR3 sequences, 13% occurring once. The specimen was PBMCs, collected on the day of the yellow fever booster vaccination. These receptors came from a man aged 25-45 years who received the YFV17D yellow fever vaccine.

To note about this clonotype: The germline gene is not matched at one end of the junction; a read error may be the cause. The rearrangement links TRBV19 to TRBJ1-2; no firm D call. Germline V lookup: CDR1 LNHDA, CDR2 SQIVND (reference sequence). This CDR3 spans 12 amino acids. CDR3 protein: CASSMGRAGYPF. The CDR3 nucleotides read TGTGCCAGTAGTATGGGGAGGGCCGGCTATCCCTTC.

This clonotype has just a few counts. The DNA for the CDR3 is TGCGCCAGCAGCTACGGGGAAGGGGAAGCTTTCTTT. Translated: CASSYGEGEAFF. V usage is TRBV5-1 and J usage is TRBJ1-1; no definite D call. Between the trimmed V and J ends, which lost 3 bases and 8 bases, there was a span of 11 bases. CDR3 length equals 12 residues. Germline V gene sequence: CDR1 SGHRS, CDR2 YFSETQ.

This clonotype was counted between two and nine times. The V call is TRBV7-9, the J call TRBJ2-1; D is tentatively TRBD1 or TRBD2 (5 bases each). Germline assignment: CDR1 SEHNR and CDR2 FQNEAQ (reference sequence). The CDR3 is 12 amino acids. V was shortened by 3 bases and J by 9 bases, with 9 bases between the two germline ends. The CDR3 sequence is CASSFSGSEQFF. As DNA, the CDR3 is TGTGCCAGCAGCTTCTCAGGGAGTGAGCAGTTCTTC.

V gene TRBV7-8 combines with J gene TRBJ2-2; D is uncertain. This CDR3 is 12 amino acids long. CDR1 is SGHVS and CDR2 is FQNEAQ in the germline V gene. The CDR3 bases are TGTCTCGCCTCTGGGCGCACCGGGGAGCTGTTTTTT. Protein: CLASGRTGELFF.

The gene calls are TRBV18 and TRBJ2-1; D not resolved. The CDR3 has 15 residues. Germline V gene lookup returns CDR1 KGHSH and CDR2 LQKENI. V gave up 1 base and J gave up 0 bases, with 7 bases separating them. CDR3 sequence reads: CASSPQADSYNEQFF. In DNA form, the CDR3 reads TGTGCCAGCTCACCACAGGCGGACTCCTACAATGAGCAGTTCTTC.

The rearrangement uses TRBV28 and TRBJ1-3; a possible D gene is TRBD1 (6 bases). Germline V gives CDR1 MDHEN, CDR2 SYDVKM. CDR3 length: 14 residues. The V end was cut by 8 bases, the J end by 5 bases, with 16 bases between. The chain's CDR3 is CASRPRRGRNTIYF. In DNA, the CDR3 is TGTGCCAGCCGTCCCCGAAGGGGGAGAAACACCATATATTTT.

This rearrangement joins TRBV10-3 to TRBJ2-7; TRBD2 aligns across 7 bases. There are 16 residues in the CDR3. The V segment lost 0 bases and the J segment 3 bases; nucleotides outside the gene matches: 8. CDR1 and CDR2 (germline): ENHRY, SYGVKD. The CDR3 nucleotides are TGTGCCATCAGTGAGTCGCGGCTAGCGGAGGTCTACGAGCAGTACTTC. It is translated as CAISESRLAEVYEQYF.

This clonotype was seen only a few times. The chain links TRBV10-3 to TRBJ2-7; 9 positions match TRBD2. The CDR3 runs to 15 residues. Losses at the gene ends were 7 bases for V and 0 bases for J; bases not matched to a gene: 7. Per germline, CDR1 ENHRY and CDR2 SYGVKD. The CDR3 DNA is TGTGCCATCACCGACACTAGCGGGCCCTCCTACGAGCAGTACTTC. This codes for CAITDTSGPSYEQYF.

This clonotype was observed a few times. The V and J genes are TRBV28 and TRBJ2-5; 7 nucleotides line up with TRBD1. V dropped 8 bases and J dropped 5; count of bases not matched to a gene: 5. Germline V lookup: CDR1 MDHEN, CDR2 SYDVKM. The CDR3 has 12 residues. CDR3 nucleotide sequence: TGTGCCAGCCGAACAGGGGTTGAGACCCAGTACTTC. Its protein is CASRTGVETQYF.

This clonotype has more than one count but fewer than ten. The CDR3 spells CASSWGGGQQETQYF. The DNA for the CDR3 is TGTGCCAGCAGCTGGGGCGGCGGACAGCAAGAGACCCAGTACTTC. This chain uses TRBV5-4 with TRBJ2-5; D perhaps matches TRBD1 (6 bases). The V end lost 3 bases, the J end lost 2 bases, and 14 bases lay between the germline ends. Germline CDR1 SGHNT, CDR2 YYREEE (reference sequence). CDR3 size: 15 residues.

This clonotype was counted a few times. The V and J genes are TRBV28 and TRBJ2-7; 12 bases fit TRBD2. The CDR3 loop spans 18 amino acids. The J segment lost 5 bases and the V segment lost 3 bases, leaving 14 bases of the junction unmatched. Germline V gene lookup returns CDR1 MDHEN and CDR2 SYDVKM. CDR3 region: CASSFSASGRGGIDEQYF. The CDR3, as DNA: TGTGCCAGCAGTTTTTCGGCTAGCGGGAGGGGTGGGATTGACGAGCAGTACTTC. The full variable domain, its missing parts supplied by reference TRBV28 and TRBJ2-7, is DVKVTQSSRYLVKRTGEKVFLECVQDMDHENMFWYRQDPGLGLRLIYFSYDVKMKEKGDIPEGYSVSREKKERFSLILESASTNQTSMYLCASSFSASGRGGIDEQYFGPGTRLTVT.

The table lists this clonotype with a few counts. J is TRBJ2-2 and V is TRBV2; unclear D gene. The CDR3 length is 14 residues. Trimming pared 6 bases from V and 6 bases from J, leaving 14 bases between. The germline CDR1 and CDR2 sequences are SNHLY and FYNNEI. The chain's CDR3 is CASSAGHPPGELFF. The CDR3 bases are TGTGCCAGCAGCGCCGGCCATCCGCCCGGGGAGCTGTTTTTT.

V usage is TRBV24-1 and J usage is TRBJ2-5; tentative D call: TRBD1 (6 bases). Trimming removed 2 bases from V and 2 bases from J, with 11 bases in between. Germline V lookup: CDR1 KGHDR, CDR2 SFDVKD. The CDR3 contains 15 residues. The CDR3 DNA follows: TGTGCCACCAGTGATTCCCGAGGGGGACAAGAGACCCAGTACTTC. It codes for CATSDSRGGQETQYF.

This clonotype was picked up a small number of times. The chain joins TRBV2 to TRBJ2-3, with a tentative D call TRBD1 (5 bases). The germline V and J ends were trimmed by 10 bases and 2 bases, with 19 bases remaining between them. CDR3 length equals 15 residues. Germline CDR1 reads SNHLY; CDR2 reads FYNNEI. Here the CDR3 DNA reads TGTGCCAACGCACGAAGTGACAGATACACAGATACGCAGTATTTT. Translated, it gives CANARSDRYTDTQYF.

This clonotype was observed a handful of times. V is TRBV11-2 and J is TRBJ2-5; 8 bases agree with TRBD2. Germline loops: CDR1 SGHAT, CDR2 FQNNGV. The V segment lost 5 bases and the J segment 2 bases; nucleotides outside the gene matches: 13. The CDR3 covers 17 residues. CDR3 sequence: CASSLRVTSGRQETQYF. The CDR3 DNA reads TGTGCCAGCAGCCTTAGGGTTACTAGCGGCCGACAAGAGACCCAGTACTTC.

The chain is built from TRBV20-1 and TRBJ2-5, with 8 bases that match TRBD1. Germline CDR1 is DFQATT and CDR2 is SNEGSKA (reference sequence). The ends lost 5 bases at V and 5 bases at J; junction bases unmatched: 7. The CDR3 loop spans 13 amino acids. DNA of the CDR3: TGCAGTGCTTATACAGGGGGTATGGAGACCCAGTACTTC. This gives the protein CSAYTGGMETQYF.

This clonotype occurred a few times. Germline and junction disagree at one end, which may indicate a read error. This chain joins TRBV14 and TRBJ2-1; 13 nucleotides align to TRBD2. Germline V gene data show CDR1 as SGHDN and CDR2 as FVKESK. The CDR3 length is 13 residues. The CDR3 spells CASSQTTSGRGLF. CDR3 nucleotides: TGTGCCAGCAGCCAAACCACTAGCGGGAGGGGCCTCTTC.

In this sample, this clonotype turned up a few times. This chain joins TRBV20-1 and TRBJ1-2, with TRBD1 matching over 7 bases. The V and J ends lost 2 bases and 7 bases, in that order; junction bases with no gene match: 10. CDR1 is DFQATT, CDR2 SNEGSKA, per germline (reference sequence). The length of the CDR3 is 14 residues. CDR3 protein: CSARPDRAPVGYTF. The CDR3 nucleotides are TGCAGTGCTAGACCCGACAGGGCGCCTGTTGGCTACACCTTC.

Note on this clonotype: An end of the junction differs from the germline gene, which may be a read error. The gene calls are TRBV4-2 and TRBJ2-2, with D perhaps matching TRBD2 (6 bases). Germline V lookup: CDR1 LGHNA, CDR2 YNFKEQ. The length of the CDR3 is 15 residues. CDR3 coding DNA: TGTGCCATCAGCCCTGGGCTCGCGGGGACCGGGGAGCTGTTTTTT. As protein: CAISPGLAGTGELFF.

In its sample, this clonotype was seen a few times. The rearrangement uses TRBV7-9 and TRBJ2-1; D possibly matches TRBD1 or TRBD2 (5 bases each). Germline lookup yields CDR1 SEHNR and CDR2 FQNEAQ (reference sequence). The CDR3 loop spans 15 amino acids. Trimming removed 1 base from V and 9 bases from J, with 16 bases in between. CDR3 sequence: CASSLGGVEHFEQFF. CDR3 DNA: TGTGCCAGCAGCTTAGGAGGGGTCGAGCACTTTGAGCAGTTCTTC.

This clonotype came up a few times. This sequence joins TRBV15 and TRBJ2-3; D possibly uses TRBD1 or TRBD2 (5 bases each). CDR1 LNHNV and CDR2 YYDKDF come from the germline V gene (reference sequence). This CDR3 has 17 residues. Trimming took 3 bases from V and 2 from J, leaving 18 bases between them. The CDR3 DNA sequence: TGTGCCACCAGCAGGGGGTCCGGGGACCCCCCCACAGATACGCAGTATTTT. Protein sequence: CATSRGSGDPPTDTQYF.

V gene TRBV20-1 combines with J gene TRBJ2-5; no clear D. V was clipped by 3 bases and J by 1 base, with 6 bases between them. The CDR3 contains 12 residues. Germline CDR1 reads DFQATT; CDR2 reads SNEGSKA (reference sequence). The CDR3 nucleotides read TGCAGTGCTAGGCACAGCCAAGAGACCCAGTACTTC. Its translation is CSARHSQETQYF.

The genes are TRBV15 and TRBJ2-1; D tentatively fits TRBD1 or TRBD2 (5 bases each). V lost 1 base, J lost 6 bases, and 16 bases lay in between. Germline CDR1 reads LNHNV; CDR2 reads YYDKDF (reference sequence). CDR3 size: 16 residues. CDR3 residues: CATSRVGASNINEQFF. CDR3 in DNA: TGTGCCACCAGCAGAGTTGGGGCTAGCAATATCAATGAGCAGTTCTTC.